Below are 10 T cell receptor beta chains sequenced from a single sample in a study of blood T cell repertoires in COVID-19. Using immunoSEQ multiplex PCR, the repertoire was profiled, and TCRdb retains in-frame clones only, with some absent. The sample holds about 27,000 clones; approximately 86% are singletons and the top ten take around 2%. The sequenced sample was peripheral blood. Receptors originate from an elderly man with active or convalescent COVID-19.

The V call is TRBV5-4, the J call TRBJ1-2; no definite D call. The length of the CDR3 is 12 residues. Germline CDR1 and CDR2: SGHNT and YYREEE (reference sequence). V was clipped by 5 bases and J by 7 bases, with 12 bases between them. The CDR3 loop is CASSRVFSGYTF. CDR3 nucleotides: TGTGCCAGCAGTCGGGTCTTTTCTGGCTACACCTTC.

The CDR3 sequence is CASSLGGLSSGNTIYF. As DNA, the CDR3 is TGCGCCAGCAGCTTGGGTGGCCTCAGCTCTGGAAACACCATATATTTT. The gene calls are TRBV5-1 and TRBJ1-3; D is unresolved. CDR1 SGHRS and CDR2 YFSETQ come from the germline V gene. This CDR3 has 16 amino acids. V was trimmed by 0 bases and J by 0 bases, leaving 10 bases between them.

The chain uses TRBV5-1 and TRBJ2-1; TRBD1 matches 7 bases. Germline trimming cut 3 bases from V and 8 bases from J; bases unmatched to any gene: 2. From germline, CDR1 is SGHRS and CDR2 YFSETQ. The CDR3 spans 12 residues. CDR3 loop: CASSSQGDEQFF. The CDR3 nucleotides read TGCGCCAGCAGCTCCCAGGGGGATGAGCAGTTCTTC.

The chain combines TRBV2 with TRBJ2-7, with 11 bases matching TRBD2. The CDR3 has 15 residues. CDR1 and CDR2 (germline): SNHLY, FYNNEI. Trimming at V came to 6 bases and at J to 2 bases, leaving 6 bases not matched to a gene. CDR3 bases: TGTGCCAGCAGGGCACTAGCGGGAGTAACCTACGAGCAGTACTTC. Its protein product is CASRALAGVTYEQYF.

This chain connects TRBV7-2 to TRBJ2-6, with D perhaps TRBD2 (5 bases). The CDR3 spans 15 residues. Looked up from germline, CDR1 is SGHTA and CDR2 is FQGNSA. Trimming left V 5 bases short and J 2 bases short, with 10 bases between. The CDR3 loop is CASSTRGTGANVLTF. The CDR3 DNA sequence: TGTGCCAGCAGCACACGGGGAACTGGGGCCAACGTCCTGACTTTC.

This chain connects TRBV28 to TRBJ2-7; 9 nucleotides agree with TRBD1. V gave up 6 bases and J gave up 6 bases; unmatched junction bases: 15. CDR1 is MDHEN, CDR2 SYDVKM, per germline. This CDR3 contains 16 residues. The CDR3 region has the DNA TGTGCCAGCAGCCCCGGGACAGGGAAGAACTGGGGCGAGCAGTACTTC. Its translation is CASSPGTGKNWGEQYF.

The V and J genes are TRBV29-1 and TRBJ2-7; a weak D match, TRBD2 (5 bases). The CDR3 is made up of 15 amino acids. The germline V gene encodes CDR1 SQVTM and CDR2 ANQGSEA. The V gene lost 0 bases and the J gene lost 0 bases, with 12 bases spanning the gap. As DNA, the CDR3 is TGCAGCGTTGAAGATTCATTAGCGAGCTCCTACGAGCAGTACTTC. Protein: CSVEDSLASSYEQYF.

The V call is TRBV9, the J call TRBJ1-5; possible D gene TRBD1, 5 bases. Trimming shortened V by 4 bases and J by 0 bases, and 11 bases separated the two germline ends. The germline V gene has CDR1 SGDLS and CDR2 YYNGEE. The CDR3 runs 15 residues. This CDR3 is CASSTRDPSNQPQHF. The CDR3 region has the DNA TGTGCCAGCAGCACCAGGGATCCTAGCAATCAGCCCCAGCATTTT. Variable domain in full (rest from reference TRBV9 and TRBJ1-5): DSGVTQTPKHLITATGQRVTLRCSPRSGDLSVYWYQQSLDQGLQFLIQYYNGEERAKGNILERFSAQQFPDLHSELNLSSLELGDSALYFCASSTRDPSNQPQHFGDGTRLSIL.

The V gene is TRBV18, the J gene TRBJ2-5, with 7 bases aligning to TRBD2. The V segment lost 3 bases and the J segment 7 bases; nucleotides outside the gene matches: 11. CDR1 and CDR2 from the germline V gene are KGHSH and LQKENI. The CDR3 is 15 residues long. CDR3 protein: CASSPMGGFTGTQYF. In nucleotides, the CDR3 is TGTGCCAGCTCACCGATGGGAGGGTTTACTGGGACCCAGTACTTC.

The genes are TRBV5-6 and TRBJ2-1; unclear D gene. Between the trimmed V and J ends, which lost 4 bases and 5 bases, there was a span of 10 bases. Per germline, CDR1 SGHDT and CDR2 YYEEEE. The CDR3 spans 13 residues. CDR3 sequence (DNA): TGTGCCAGCAGCCGAGACTGGAACAATGAGCAGTTCTTC. Translation gives CASSRDWNNEQFF. The full variable domain, rest sourced from reference TRBV5-6 and TRBJ2-1, is DAGVTQSPTHLIKTRGQQVTLRCSPKSGHDTVSWYQQALGQGPQFIFQYYEEEERQRGNFPDRFSGHQFPNYSSELNVNALLLGDSALYLCASSRDWNNEQFFGPGTRLTVL.